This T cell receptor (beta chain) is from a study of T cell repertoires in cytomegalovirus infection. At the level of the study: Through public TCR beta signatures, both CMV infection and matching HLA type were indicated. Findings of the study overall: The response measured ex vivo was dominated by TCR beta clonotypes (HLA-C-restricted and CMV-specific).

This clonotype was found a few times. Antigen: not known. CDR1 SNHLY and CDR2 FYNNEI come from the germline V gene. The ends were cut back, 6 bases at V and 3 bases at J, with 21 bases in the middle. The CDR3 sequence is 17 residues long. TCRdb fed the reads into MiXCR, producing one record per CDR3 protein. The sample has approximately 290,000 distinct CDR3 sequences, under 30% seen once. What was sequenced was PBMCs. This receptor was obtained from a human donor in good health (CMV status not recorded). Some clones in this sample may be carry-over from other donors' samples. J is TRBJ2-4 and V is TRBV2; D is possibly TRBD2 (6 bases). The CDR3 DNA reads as TGTGCCAGCAGACCCCGGGACTCCACGTATAGCAAAAACATTCAGTACTTC. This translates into CASRPRDSTYSKNIQYF. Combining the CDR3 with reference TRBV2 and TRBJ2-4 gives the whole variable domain EPEVTQTPSHQVTQMGQEVILRCVPISNHLYFYWYRQILGQKVEFLVSFYNNEISEKSEIFDDQFSVERPDGSNFTLKIRSTKLEDSAMYFCASRPRDSTYSKNIQYFGAGTRLSVL.